This TCR beta chain is from a study of blood T cell repertoires in COVID-19. Looking at the study overall: Sources were T cells, B-cell-depleted T cells, or PBMCs; the material itself was cDNA or gDNA.

Authors' processing steps: Reference gene primer amplification gave nucleated cell count estimates. Profiled with immunoSEQ multiplex PCR; TCRdb holds only in-frame clones, not every one. V and J calls and clone size are as listed in that table; D and trimming were resolved from the DNA. The repertoire has 150,000 or so clones, 77% of them found once; the top ten carry 9% to 10%. V was shortened by 2 bases and J by 0 bases, with 10 bases between the two germline ends. The CDR3 runs to 14 residues. Looked up from germline, CDR1 is GTSNPN and CDR2 is SVGIG (reference sequence). The sequence came from a woman aged 50 to 60 with active or convalescent COVID-19. The sample taken for sequencing was peripheral blood. J is TRBJ1-1 and V is TRBV30; possibly TRBD1 for D (5 bases). This CDR3 reads CAWSRTPLNTEAFF. CDR3 DNA sequence: TGTGCCTGGAGTCGGACACCTCTGAACACTGAAGCTTTCTTT.